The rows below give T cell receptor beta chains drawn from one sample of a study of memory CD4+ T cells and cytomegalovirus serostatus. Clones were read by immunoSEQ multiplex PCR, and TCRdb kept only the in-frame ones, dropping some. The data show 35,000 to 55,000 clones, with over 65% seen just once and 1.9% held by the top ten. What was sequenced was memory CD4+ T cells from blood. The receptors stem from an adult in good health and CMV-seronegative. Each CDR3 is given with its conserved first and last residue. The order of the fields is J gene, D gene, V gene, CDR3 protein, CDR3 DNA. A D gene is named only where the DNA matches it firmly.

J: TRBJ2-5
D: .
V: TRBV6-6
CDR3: CAESEGISETQYF
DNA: TGTGCAGAGAGTGAAGGGATTTCAGAGACCCAGTACTTC

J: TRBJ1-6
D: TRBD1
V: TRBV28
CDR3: CASSLLKQGAASPLHF
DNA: TGTGCCAGCAGTTTACTAAAACAGGGGGCGGCTTCACCCCTCCACTTT

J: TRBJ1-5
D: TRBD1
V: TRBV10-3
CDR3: CATSVGGGDRGDNQPQHF
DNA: TGTGCCACCTCCGTGGGGGGTGGGGACAGGGGGGATAATCAGCCCCAGCATTTT

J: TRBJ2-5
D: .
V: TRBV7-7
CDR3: CASSHSGVETQYF
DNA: TGTGCTAGCAGCCATTCAGGGGTAGAGACCCAGTACTTC

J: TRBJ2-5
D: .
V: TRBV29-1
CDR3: CSVVRETQYF
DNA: TGCAGCGTTGTAAGAGAGACCCAGTACTTC

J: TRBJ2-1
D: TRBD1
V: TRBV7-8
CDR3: CASSFNRGRNNEQFF
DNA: TGTGCCAGCAGCTTCAACAGGGGGAGGAACAATGAGCAGTTCTTC

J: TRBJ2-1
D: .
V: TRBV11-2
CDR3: CASSLDVPRYNEQFF
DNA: TGTGCCAGCAGCTTAGATGTGCCGCGTTACAATGAGCAGTTCTTC

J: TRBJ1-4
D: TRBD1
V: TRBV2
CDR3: CASKQGGANEKLFF
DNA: TGTGCCAGCAAACAGGGGGGGGCGAATGAAAAACTGTTTTTT

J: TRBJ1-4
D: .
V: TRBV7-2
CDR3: CASSFVGLAGEKLFF
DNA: TGTGCCAGCAGCTTTGTGGGTCTTGCGGGAGAAAAACTGTTTTTT

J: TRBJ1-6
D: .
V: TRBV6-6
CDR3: CASSRTRRNSPLHF
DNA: TGTGCCAGCAGTCGGACAAGGCGGAATTCACCCCTCCACTTT

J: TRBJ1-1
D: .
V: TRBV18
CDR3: CASSQSGTQNEAFF
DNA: TGTGCCAGCTCCCAATCCGGGACCCAAAATGAAGCTTTCTTT

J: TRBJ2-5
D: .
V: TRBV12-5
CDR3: CASGKAGETQYF
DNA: TGTGCTAGTGGTAAGGCCGGGGAGACCCAGTACTTC